This T cell receptor (beta chain) emerged from a study of glioma-infiltrating T cells. Study background: Before surgery, glioma patients received dexamethasone for at most six days.

This clonotype was found many times. As yet, its antigen is unknown. Study-wide points: A blood CDR3 motif signature was depleted in highly divergent patients.

Using RNA template, CDR3s of TCR alpha and beta were amplified with iRepertoire arm-PCR. TCRdb re-analysed the multiplex PCR reads in MiXCR, keeping a single row per CDR3 protein. The table records approximately 400,000 distinct CDR3 sequences, roughly two fifths of them present only once. Trimming removed 0 bases at V and 5 bases at J, with 17 bases between. Germline lookup yields CDR1 LNHNV and CDR2 YYDKDF (reference sequence). This CDR3 is built from 17 residues. V is TRBV15 and J is TRBJ2-1; D call uncertain. The clonotype originates from a human donor with low-grade glioma or glioblastoma, undergoing nonglioma brain surgery, or in good health (not recorded which). The sequencing input was glioma tissue, nonneoplastic brain tissue, or PBMCs (not recorded which). CDR3 sequence (DNA): TGTGCCACCAGCAGAGATCTGAGGCACTACGGAAACAATGAGCAGTTCTTC. Protein sequence: CATSRDLRHYGNNEQFF.